This is a list of T cell receptor beta chains from one sample in a study of T-cell reconstitution after alpha-beta-depleted transplantation in children. TCRdb fed the PCR reads into MiXCR, producing one record per CDR3 protein. Here the sample spans over 300,000 distinct CDR3 sequences, 10% being singletons. The specimen was PBMCs from the stem cell graft donor, collected from the stem cell graft. The source of these receptors is a human donor who donated a stem cell graft to a child with acute lymphoblastic leukemia. CDR3s include the opening cysteine and the closing phenylalanine or tryptophan. Each record gives: D gene, V gene, J gene, clone size, CDR3 protein, CDR3 DNA. D genes are given only for firm matches. A clone size is listed for some rows: how often the clone was seen (once, few, many), or a class if it is expanded.

D: -; V: TRBV12-3/TRBV12-4; J: TRBJ1-6; size: many; CDR3: CASRGSSYNSPLHF; DNA: TGTGCCAGCAGAGGGTCCTCCTATAATTCACCCCTCCACTTT
D: TRBD1; V: TRBV5-1; J: TRBJ1-1; size: many; CDR3: CASSLTGGTEAFF; DNA: TGTGCCAGCAGCTTGACAGGGGGCACTGAAGCTTTCTTT
D: -; V: TRBV29-1; J: TRBJ2-1; size: few; CDR3: CSARDRDPFF; DNA: TGCAGCGCGAGGGACCGAGACCCGTTCTTC
D: TRBD2; V: TRBV7-2; J: TRBJ2-3; size: few; CDR3: CASSPRTSGFTDTQYF; DNA: TGTGCCAGCAGCCCTAGGACTAGCGGGTTCACAGATACGCAGTATTTT
D: -; V: TRBV6-1; J: TRBJ2-1; size: -; CDR3: CASRGDLSDEQFF; DNA: TGTGCCAGCAGGGGTGATCTTTCGGATGAGCAGTTCTTC
D: TRBD1; V: TRBV16; J: TRBJ2-7; size: many; CDR3: CASSWDRVDEQYF; DNA: TGTGCCAGCAGCTGGGACAGGGTCGACGAGCAGTACTTC
D: -; V: TRBV27; J: TRBJ1-6; size: -; CDR3: CASSLSGAEGAYNSPLHF; DNA: TGTGCCAGCAGTTTATCCGGGGCCGAGGGAGCCTATAATTCACCCCTCCACTTT
D: TRBD2; V: TRBV3-1; J: TRBJ2-1; size: -; CDR3: CASRQDWSGRAQFF; DNA: TGTGCCAGCAGGCAAGATTGGAGCGGGAGGGCCCAGTTCTTC
D: -; V: TRBV27; J: TRBJ1-4; size: few; CDR3: CASSPWGTLGEKLFF; DNA: TGTGCCAGCAGCCCTTGGGGGACATTGGGAGAAAAACTGTTTTTT
D: -; V: TRBV25-1; J: TRBJ1-6; size: -; CDR3: CASSKPDSPLHF; DNA: TGTGCCAGCAGCAAACCTGATTCACCCCTCCACTTT
D: -; V: TRBV12-5; J: TRBJ1-5; size: -; CDR3: CASGLGSDWPQHF; DNA: TGTGCTAGTGGTTTGGGATCGGACTGGCCCCAGCATTTT
D: -; V: TRBV13; J: TRBJ1-2; size: few; CDR3: CASSWGTAGFPGYTF; DNA: TGTGCCAGCAGCTGGGGGACCGCCGGTTTCCCTGGCTACACCTTC
D: -; V: TRBV21-1; J: TRBJ2-1; size: few; CDR3: CASSKEWVVADNEQFF; DNA: TGTGCCAGCAGCAAAGAATGGGTAGTGGCGGACAATGAGCAGTTCTTC
D: -; V: TRBV7-9; J: TRBJ2-1; size: few; CDR3: CASSRDGSSYNEQFF; DNA: TGTGCCAGCAGCCGTGACGGCAGCTCCTACAATGAGCAGTTCTTC
D: -; V: TRBV20-1; J: TRBJ2-3; size: many; CDR3: CSARDSQGPTDTQYF; DNA: TGCAGTGCTAGAGACTCACAGGGCCCCACAGATACGCAGTATTTT
D: -; V: TRBV4-3; J: TRBJ2-3; size: -; CDR3: CASSPPHPRDPSTDTQYF; DNA: TGCGCCAGCAGCCCCCCCCATCCTCGGGACCCCTCCACAGATACGCAGTATTTT
D: TRBD1; V: TRBV10-3; J: TRBJ2-3; size: few; CDR3: CAISERGRSLSTDTQYF; DNA: TGTGCCATCAGTGAGAGGGGGCGGTCCCTTAGCACAGATACGCAGTATTTT
D: TRBD2; V: TRBV12-3/TRBV12-4; J: TRBJ2-2; size: -; CDR3: CASSLALAGTGELFF; DNA: TGTGCCAGCAGTTTAGCCCTAGCGGGTACCGGGGAGCTGTTTTTT
D: TRBD1; V: TRBV29-1; J: TRBJ2-2; size: -; CDR3: CSAGQGATGELFF; DNA: TGCAGCGCGGGACAGGGGGCCACCGGGGAGCTGTTTTTT
D: TRBD1; V: TRBV20-1; J: TRBJ2-7; size: many; CDR3: CSAAGTGVYEQYF; DNA: TGCAGTGCCGCCGGGACAGGGGTCTACGAGCAGTACTTC
D: -; V: TRBV5-4; J: TRBJ2-7; size: many; CDR3: CASSFSGASSYEQYF; DNA: TGTGCCAGCAGCTTTTCCGGGGCCAGCTCCTACGAGCAGTACTTC
D: -; V: TRBV7-2; J: TRBJ1-4; size: few; CDR3: CASSLFGGDEKLFF; DNA: TGTGCCAGCAGCTTATTCGGGGGGGACGAAAAACTGTTTTTT
D: -; V: TRBV4-3; J: TRBJ2-1; size: -; CDR3: CASSQERSLYSYNEQFF; DNA: TGCGCCAGCAGCCAGGAGCGCTCACTCTACTCCTACAATGAGCAGTTCTTC
D: -; V: TRBV20-1; J: TRBJ2-3; size: many; CDR3: CSARDWGTAGTDTQYF; DNA: TGCAGTGCTAGAGATTGGGGAACGGCGGGAACAGATACGCAGTATTTT
D: -; V: TRBV7-2; J: TRBJ2-7; size: -; CDR3: CASSLVGLAISYDQYF; DNA: TGTGCCAGCAGCTTAGTAGGGCTAGCGATCTCCTACGACCAGTACTTC
D: -; V: TRBV12-3/TRBV12-4; J: TRBJ2-3; size: -; CDR3: CATSSAGPTDTQYF; DNA: TGTGCCACTTCGTCTGCGGGGCCCACAGATACGCAGTATTTT
D: -; V: TRBV27; J: TRBJ1-4; size: -; CDR3: CASSSGTVEKLFF; DNA: TGTGCCAGCAGCTCCGGGACTGTTGAAAAACTGTTTTTT
D: -; V: TRBV3-1; J: TRBJ1-2; size: few; CDR3: CASSQKSGFYGYTF; DNA: TGTGCCAGCAGCCAAAAATCGGGGTTCTATGGCTACACCTTC
D: TRBD2; V: TRBV12-3/TRBV12-4; J: TRBJ2-3; size: -; CDR3: CASSPGNSGSADTQYF; DNA: TGTGCCAGCAGTCCGGGAAATAGCGGGAGTGCAGATACGCAGTATTTT
D: TRBD2; V: TRBV4-2; J: TRBJ2-1; size: many; CDR3: CATGRTAYNEQFF; DNA: TGTGCCACCGGGAGGACTGCCTACAATGAGCAGTTCTTC
D: -; V: TRBV9; J: TRBJ1-1; size: -; CDR3: CASSGSGETEAFF; DNA: TGTGCCAGCAGCGGGTCCGGTGAGACTGAAGCTTTCTTT
D: -; V: TRBV4-1; J: TRBJ1-2; size: few; CDR3: CASSQAAQGTSYGYTF; DNA: TGCGCCAGCAGCCAAGCGGCCCAGGGGACTTCCTATGGCTACACCTTC
D: TRBD1; V: TRBV7-2; J: TRBJ1-4; size: many; CDR3: CASSLFSGTAEKLFF; DNA: TGTGCCAGCAGCCTGTTCTCCGGGACAGCCGAAAAACTGTTTTTT
D: TRBD1; V: TRBV29-1; J: TRBJ1-3; size: few; CDR3: CSVRTGGAGNTIYF; DNA: TGCAGCGTTAGGACAGGGGGCGCGGGAAACACCATATATTTT
D: -; V: TRBV12-3/TRBV12-4; J: TRBJ2-7; size: few; CDR3: CASSPLGTSYEQYF; DNA: TGTGCCAGCAGCCCACTAGGGACATCCTACGAGCAGTACTTC
D: TRBD2; V: TRBV6-4; J: TRBJ2-7; size: -; CDR3: CASSDGTSEFQSSYEQYF; DNA: TGTGCCAGCAGTGATGGGACTAGCGAGTTCCAGAGCTCCTACGAGCAGTACTTC
D: TRBD2; V: TRBV12-5; J: TRBJ2-1; size: -; CDR3: CASGLVRTSGGHNEQFF; DNA: TGTGCTAGTGGTTTGGTACGGACTAGCGGCGGACACAATGAGCAGTTCTTC
D: -; V: TRBV15; J: TRBJ1-2; size: -; CDR3: CATSRDLDGPYTF; DNA: TGTGCCACCAGCAGAGATCTAGACGGCCCCTACACCTTC
D: TRBD2; V: TRBV3-1; J: TRBJ2-7; size: few; CDR3: CASMLAGAYEQYF; DNA: TGTGCCAGCATGCTAGCGGGGGCCTACGAGCAGTACTTC
D: -; V: TRBV4-3; J: TRBJ2-2; size: few; CDR3: CASSQVYSGTTKGELFF; DNA: TGCGCCAGCAGCCAAGTCTACTCCGGGACAACCAAAGGGGAGCTGTTTTTT
D: -; V: TRBV18; J: TRBJ1-2; size: -; CDR3: CASSPRREYGYTF; DNA: TGTGCCAGCTCACCACGCAGGGAATATGGCTACACCTTC
D: TRBD1; V: TRBV20-1; J: TRBJ2-7; size: -; CDR3: CSARRQGTYEQYF; DNA: TGCAGTGCTCGAAGACAGGGTACCTACGAGCAGTACTTC
D: TRBD2; V: TRBV9; J: TRBJ2-5; size: many; CDR3: CASSSAGTEETQYF; DNA: TGTGCCAGCAGCTCAGCGGGAACCGAAGAGACCCAGTACTTC
D: -; V: TRBV5-1; J: TRBJ2-2; size: few; CDR3: CASSLRFPARVMGVGELFF; DNA: TGCGCCAGCAGCTTGCGATTCCCCGCGCGAGTAATGGGCGTCGGGGAGCTGTTTTTT
D: TRBD1; V: TRBV6-2/TRBV6-3; J: TRBJ2-5; size: -; CDR3: CASSYLQGMGQETQYF; DNA: TGTGCCAGCAGTTACCTACAGGGGATGGGGCAAGAGACCCAGTACTTC
D: TRBD2; V: TRBV6-2/TRBV6-3; J: TRBJ2-2; size: -; CDR3: CASSYLVAGLRTNTGELFF; DNA: TGTGCCAGCAGTTATTTGGTAGCGGGATTAAGGACGAACACCGGGGAGCTGTTTTTT
D: TRBD2; V: TRBV28; J: TRBJ2-4; size: -; CDR3: CASSLLLAGDEGKNIQYF; DNA: TGTGCCAGCAGTTTATTGCTAGCGGGAGATGAGGGGAAAAACATTCAGTACTTC
D: -; V: TRBV4-1; J: TRBJ1-5; size: few; CDR3: CASSPREHGQPQHF; DNA: TGCGCCAGCAGCCCCAGGGAGCATGGGCAGCCCCAGCATTTT
D: -; V: TRBV4-2; J: TRBJ1-2; size: many; CDR3: CASSQELGAGLNYGYTF; DNA: TGTGCCAGCAGCCAAGAATTGGGGGCCGGACTTAACTATGGCTACACCTTC
D: TRBD1; V: TRBV28; J: TRBJ1-1; size: few; CDR3: CASSSDRVESEAFF; DNA: TGTGCCAGCAGTAGCGACAGGGTAGAGAGTGAAGCTTTCTTT
D: -; V: TRBV5-1; J: TRBJ2-7; size: many; CDR3: CASSFGSAYEQYF; DNA: TGCGCCAGCAGCTTCGGCTCAGCCTACGAGCAGTACTTC
D: -; V: TRBV18; J: TRBJ2-1; size: few; CDR3: CASSPRGAGDNEQFF; DNA: TGTGCCAGCTCACCCCGGGGGGCAGGGGACAATGAGCAGTTCTTC
D: -; V: TRBV7-9; J: TRBJ2-5; size: -; CDR3: CASSTRGRTAETQYF; DNA: TGTGCCAGCAGCACCAGAGGGAGGACGGCAGAGACCCAGTACTTC
D: -; V: TRBV5-1; J: TRBJ1-5; size: many; CDR3: CASSSGDSNQPQHF; DNA: TGCGCCAGCAGCTCCGGGGATAGCAATCAGCCCCAGCATTTT
D: -; V: TRBV30; J: TRBJ1-1; size: few; CDR3: CAWDVAFF; DNA: TGTGCCTGGGATGTGGCTTTCTTT
D: TRBD2; V: TRBV29-1; J: TRBJ2-5; size: once; CDR3: CSVVASGKQETQYF; DNA: TGCAGCGTTGTGGCTAGCGGGAAACAAGAGACCCAGTACTTC
D: -; V: TRBV7-9; J: TRBJ2-7; size: -; CDR3: CASSFSDPSDYEQYF; DNA: TGTGCCAGCAGCTTTAGTGATCCTAGCGACTACGAGCAGTACTTC
D: TRBD2; V: TRBV3-1; J: TRBJ2-1; size: -; CDR3: CASSPGTSGRSGEQFF; DNA: TGTGCCAGCAGCCCGGGGACTAGCGGGAGGAGCGGTGAGCAGTTCTTC
D: -; V: TRBV5-1; J: TRBJ2-3; size: few; CDR3: CASSLAWTHTSTDTQYF; DNA: TGCGCCAGCAGCTTGGCTTGGACACATACTAGCACAGATACGCAGTATTTT
D: -; V: TRBV11-2; J: TRBJ2-4; size: few; CDR3: CASSLQNIQYF; DNA: TGTGCCAGCAGTCTCCAAAACATTCAGTACTTC